The next 18 T cell receptor beta chains were all read from a single sample in a study of human T cells and chemical hapten exposure. The time point was: patch test 2, 6 weeks after DPC sensitization. Indicated treatment: therapeutic diphenylcyclopropenone sensitization with weekly scalp DPC. Via MiXCR, TCRdb re-called the RACE reads, giving one row per CDR3 protein. The data hold around 80,000 distinct CDR3 sequences, with 5% to 8.5% observed a single time. The sample consisted of whole blood, taken in connection with sensitization to the hapten diphenylcyclopropenone (DPC). The source is a woman aged 30 to 39 with alopecia areata. Some clones in this sample may be carry-over from other donors' samples.

The sample holds many counts of this clonotype. The chain links TRBV6-2 or TRBV6-3 to TRBJ2-3; the D gene is possibly TRBD1 (5 bases). V lost 1 base, J lost 4 bases, and 24 bases lay in between. The CDR3 extends over 19 amino acids. Germline loops: CDR1 MNHEY, CDR2 SVGEGT. For the CDR3, the DNA is TGTGCCAGCAGTTACTACTCGAGAACAGACAGCTCGCCGGCAGATACGCAGTATTTT. As protein: CASSYYSRTDSSPADTQYF.

This clonotype appeared many times. The V call is TRBV19, the J call TRBJ1-5; TRBD1 matches 7 bases. CDR3 size: 15 residues. The junction had 14 bases not matched to a gene; V was cut back by 11 bases and J by 4 bases. CDR1 is LNHDA and CDR2 is SQIVND in the germline V gene (reference sequence). The CDR3 region is CASSETQGVNQPQHF. DNA for the CDR3: TGTGCCTCATCCGAAACCCAGGGGGTTAATCAGCCCCAGCATTTT.

The chain has TRBV5-1 and TRBJ1-6; D possibly corresponds to TRBD1 (5 bases). The CDR3 is 14 amino acids. CDR1 and CDR2 (germline): SGHRS, YFSETQ. V was pared by 4 bases and J by 8 bases, with 13 bases between. The CDR3 is CASSRGGVDSPLHF. In nucleotides, the CDR3 is TGCGCCAGCAGCCGGGGGGGGGTTGATTCACCCCTCCACTTT.

This clonotype has at least ten counts. The V gene is TRBV4-2, the J gene TRBJ1-3, with D unresolved. Trimming removed 0 bases from V and 3 bases from J, with 9 bases in between. This CDR3 comprises 15 residues. CDR1 LGHNA and CDR2 YNFKEQ come from the germline V gene. The CDR3 bases are TGTGCCAGCAGCCAAGATGTGGTTCTTGGAAACACCATATATTTT. Protein: CASSQDVVLGNTIYF.

This clonotype was observed a few times. The chain uses TRBV7-9 and TRBJ1-2, with D hard to call. The V end was cut by 1 base, the J end by 2 bases, with 11 bases between. Germline V gene sequence: CDR1 SEHNR, CDR2 FQNEAQ (reference sequence). CDR3 size: 15 residues. The CDR3 DNA sequence: TGTGCCAGCAGCTTAGGACCCGGCAGAAACTATGGCTACACCTTC. Its protein is CASSLGPGRNYGYTF.

This clonotype was counted ten times or more. This rearrangement joins TRBV10-3 to TRBJ2-2; TRBD2 is a possible D gene (5 bases). This CDR3 spans 16 amino acids. Germline V gene data show CDR1 as ENHRY and CDR2 as SYGVKD. V lost 0 bases and J 2 bases, leaving 10 bases between the germline ends. CDR3 protein: CAISESRAVNTGELFF. The CDR3 DNA is TGTGCCATCAGTGAGTCGCGGGCTGTAAACACCGGGGAGCTGTTTTTT.

V usage is TRBV12-3 or TRBV12-4 and J usage is TRBJ1-2; D may be TRBD1 (5 bases). The CDR3 has 15 residues. The V gene lost 2 bases and the J gene lost 4 bases, with 14 bases spanning the gap. This CDR3 reads CASSLFGGASYGYTF. CDR3 in DNA: TGTGCCAGCAGTTTATTCGGTGGGGCCAGCTATGGCTACACCTTC.

There are a few counts of this clonotype. The chain joins TRBV6-1 to TRBJ2-5; 10 bases match TRBD1. The CDR3 extends over 14 amino acids. Germline assignment: CDR1 MNHNS and CDR2 SASEGT. After removal of 6 bases from V and 5 bases from J, the junction contained 6 bases not matched to a gene. CDR3: CASSDRGRGETQYF. In nucleotides, the CDR3 is TGTGCCAGCAGCGACAGGGGGCGCGGTGAGACCCAGTACTTC.

This clonotype has a count of ten or more. V is TRBV3-1 and J is TRBJ1-5; D is unclear. The CDR3 covers 16 residues. Germline assignment: CDR1 LGHDT and CDR2 YNNKEL (reference sequence). V dropped 0 bases and J dropped 0 bases, with 9 bases sitting between them. The CDR3 DNA sequence: TGTGCCAGCAGCCAAGATAGTATGTATAGCAATCAGCCCCAGCATTTT. Protein sequence: CASSQDSMYSNQPQHF.

This clonotype was found many times. V is TRBV2 and J is TRBJ2-1; 9 nucleotides align to TRBD2. CDR1 is SNHLY, CDR2 FYNNEI, per germline. J lost 6 bases, V lost 6 bases, and 9 bases had no gene match. The CDR3 contains 15 residues. CDR3 amino acids: CASSGARAGGNEQFF. The CDR3 DNA sequence: TGTGCCAGCAGCGGAGCGCGAGCGGGGGGCAATGAGCAGTTCTTC. Full variable domain (outside the CDR3, taken from reference TRBV2 and TRBJ2-1): EPEVTQTPSHQVTQMGQEVILRCVPISNHLYFYWYRQILGQKVEFLVSFYNNEISEKSEIFDDQFSVERPDGSNFTLKIRSTKLEDSAMYFCASSGARAGGNEQFFGPGTRLTVL.

This clonotype has more than one count but fewer than ten. The chain joins TRBV12-5 to TRBJ1-2; weak D call: TRBD1 (5 bases). In germline, CDR1 is LGHNT, CDR2 FRNRAP. The germline V and J ends were trimmed by 4 bases and 3 bases, with 15 bases remaining between them. This CDR3 region has 15 residues. The chain's CDR3 is CASGWPGPPDYGYTF. The CDR3 bases are TGTGCTAGTGGTTGGCCGGGACCTCCGGACTATGGCTACACCTTC.

In its sample, this clonotype was seen many times. The gene calls are TRBV7-9 and TRBJ2-1; the D call may be TRBD1 or TRBD2 (6 bases each). Germline V gene data show CDR1 as SEHNR and CDR2 as FQNEAQ (reference sequence). V lost 5 bases to trimming and J lost 0 bases, with 17 bases between them. CDR3 length: 17 amino acids. CDR3 amino acids: CASSGLGGRSSYNEQFF. In DNA, the CDR3 is TGTGCCAGCAGCGGACTGGGGGGCCGGAGCTCCTACAATGAGCAGTTCTTC. Supplemented by reference TRBV7-9 and TRBJ2-1, the full variable domain reads DTGVSQNPRHKITKRGQNVTFRCDPISEHNRLYWYRQTLGQGPEFLTYFQNEAQLEKSRLLSDRFSAERPKGSFSTLEIQRTEQGDSAMYLCASSGLGGRSSYNEQFFGPGTRLTVL.

This clonotype has ten or more counts. The chain employs TRBV7-3 and TRBJ2-1, with 11 bases that match TRBD2. CDR3 size: 15 residues. Germline-derived CDR1 and CDR2 are SGHTA and FQGTGA. V was clipped by 5 bases and J by 4 bases; unmatched bases: 4. DNA of the CDR3: TGTGCCAGCAGCCCCGGGACTAGCGGATACAATGAGCAGTTCTTC. Its protein is CASSPGTSGYNEQFF.

This clonotype appeared many times. This chain uses TRBV12-5 with TRBJ2-3; maybe TRBD1 (5 bases). The CDR3 is 14 residues long. V lost 6 bases and J 2 bases, leaving 12 bases between the germline ends. Per the germline V gene, CDR1 is LGHNT and CDR2 is FRNRAP. In nucleotides, the CDR3 is TGTGCTAGTGGCCTGAACAGGATCACAGATACGCAGTATTTT. It is translated as CASGLNRITDTQYF.

This clonotype appeared a few times. V and J are TRBV12-3 or TRBV12-4 and TRBJ1-1; D unresolved. The CDR3 length is 15 residues. V dropped 5 bases and J dropped 4 bases, with 17 bases sitting between them. CDR3 bases: TGTGCCAGCAGTCCCAATAGCCTGTGGGTCACTGAAGCTTTCTTT. This codes for CASSPNSLWVTEAFF.

This clonotype was observed a handful of times. V gene TRBV5-1 combines with J gene TRBJ2-5; D is uncertain. The V and J ends lost 0 bases and 1 base respectively, with 4 bases between them. This CDR3 region has 13 residues. Germline CDR1 and CDR2: SGHRS and YFSETQ. CDR3 nucleotide sequence: TGCGCCAGCAGCTTGGGCCGCCAAGAGACCCAGTACTTC. It is translated as CASSLGRQETQYF.

This clonotype was counted between two and nine times. The chain links TRBV10-3 to TRBJ2-5, with TRBD2 identical over 10 bases. CDR3 length: 15 residues. CDR1 is ENHRY, CDR2 SYGVKD, per germline. V dropped 5 bases and J dropped 4; count of bases not matched to a gene: 7. CDR3 in amino acids: CAISPTSSGGETQYF. CDR3 DNA: TGTGCCATCAGTCCCACTTCTAGCGGGGGAGAGACCCAGTACTTC.

The V gene is TRBV2, the J gene TRBJ1-5, with 9 bases aligning to TRBD1. CDR1 is SNHLY and CDR2 is FYNNEI in the germline V gene. This CDR3 is 18 amino acids long. After removal of 5 bases from V and 0 bases from J, the junction contained 11 bases not matched to a gene. DNA of the CDR3: TGTGCCAGCAGTTGGGGACAGGGATGGGGGGTTAGCAATCAGCCCCAGCATTTT. It specifies CASSWGQGWGVSNQPQHF.